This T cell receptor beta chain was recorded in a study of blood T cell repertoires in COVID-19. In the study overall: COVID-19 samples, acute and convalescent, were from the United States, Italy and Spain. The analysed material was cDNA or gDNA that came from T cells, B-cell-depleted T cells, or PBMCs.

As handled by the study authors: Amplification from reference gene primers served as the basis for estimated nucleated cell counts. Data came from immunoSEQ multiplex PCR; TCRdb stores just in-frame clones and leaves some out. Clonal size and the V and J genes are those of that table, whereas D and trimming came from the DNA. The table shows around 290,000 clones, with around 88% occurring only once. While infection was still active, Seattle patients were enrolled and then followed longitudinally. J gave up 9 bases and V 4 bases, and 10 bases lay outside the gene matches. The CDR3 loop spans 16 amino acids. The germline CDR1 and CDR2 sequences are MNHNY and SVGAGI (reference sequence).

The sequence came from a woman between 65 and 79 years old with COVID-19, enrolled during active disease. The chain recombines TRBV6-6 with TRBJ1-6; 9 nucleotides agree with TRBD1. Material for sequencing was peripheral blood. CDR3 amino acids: CASSLGPGQGGSPLHF. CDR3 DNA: TGTGCCAGCAGTTTGGGACCGGGACAGGGTGGTTCACCCCTCCACTTT.